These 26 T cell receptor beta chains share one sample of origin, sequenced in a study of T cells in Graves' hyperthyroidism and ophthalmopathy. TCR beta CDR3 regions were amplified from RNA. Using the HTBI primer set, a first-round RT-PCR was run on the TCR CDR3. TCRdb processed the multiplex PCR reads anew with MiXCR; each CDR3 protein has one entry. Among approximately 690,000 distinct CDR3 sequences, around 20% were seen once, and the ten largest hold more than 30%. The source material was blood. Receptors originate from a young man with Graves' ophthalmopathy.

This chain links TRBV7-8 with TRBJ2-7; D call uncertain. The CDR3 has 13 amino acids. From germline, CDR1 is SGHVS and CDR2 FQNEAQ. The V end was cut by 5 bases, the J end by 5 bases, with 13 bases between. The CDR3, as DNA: TGTGCCAGCAGCCGGACGGAGTTAAACGAGCAGTACTTC. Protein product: CASSRTELNEQYF.

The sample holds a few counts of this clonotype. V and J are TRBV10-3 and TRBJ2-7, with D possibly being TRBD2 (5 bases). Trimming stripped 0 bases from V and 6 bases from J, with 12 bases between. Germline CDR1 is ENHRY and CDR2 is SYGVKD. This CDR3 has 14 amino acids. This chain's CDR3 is CAISESRAVGEQYF. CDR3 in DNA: TGTGCCATCAGTGAGTCGAGGGCAGTTGGCGAGCAGTACTTC.

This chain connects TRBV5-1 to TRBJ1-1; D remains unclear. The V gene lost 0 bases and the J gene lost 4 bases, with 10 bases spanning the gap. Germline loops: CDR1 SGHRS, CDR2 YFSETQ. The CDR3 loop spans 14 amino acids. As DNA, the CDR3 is TGCGCCAGCAGCTTGGTGAGCAGCGGCACTGAAGCTTTCTTT. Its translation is CASSLVSSGTEAFF.

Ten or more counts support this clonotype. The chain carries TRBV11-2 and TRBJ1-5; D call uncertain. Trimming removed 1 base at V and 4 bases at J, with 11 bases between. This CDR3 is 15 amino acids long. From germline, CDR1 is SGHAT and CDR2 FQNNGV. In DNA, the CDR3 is TGTGCCAGCAGCTTAGCGGTAGGTCCGAATCAGCCCCAGCATTTT. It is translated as CASSLAVGPNQPQHF.

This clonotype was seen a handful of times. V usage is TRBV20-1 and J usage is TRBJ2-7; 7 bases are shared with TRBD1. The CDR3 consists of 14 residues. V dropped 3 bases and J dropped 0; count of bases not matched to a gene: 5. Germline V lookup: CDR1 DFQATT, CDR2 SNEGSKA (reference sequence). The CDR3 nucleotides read TGCAGTGCTAGGAAAGGGACAGTCTCCTACGAGCAGTACTTC. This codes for CSARKGTVSYEQYF.

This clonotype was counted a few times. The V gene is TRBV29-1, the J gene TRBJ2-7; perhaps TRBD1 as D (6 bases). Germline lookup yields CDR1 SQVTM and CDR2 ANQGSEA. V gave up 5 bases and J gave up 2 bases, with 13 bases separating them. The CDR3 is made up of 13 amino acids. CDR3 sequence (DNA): TGCAGCGTTCTGGGGACATCTACCTACGAGCAGTACTTC. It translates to CSVLGTSTYEQYF.

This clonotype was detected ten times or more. The CDR3 sequence is CASSLSGGSTDTQYF. The CDR3 DNA is TGTGCCAGCAGCTTATCCGGCGGGAGCACAGATACGCAGTATTTT. The J gene is TRBJ2-3, the V gene TRBV7-3, with D possibly TRBD2 on 5 matching bases. Germline V gives CDR1 SGHTA, CDR2 FQGTGA. There are 15 residues in the CDR3. Trimming removed 2 bases at V and 0 bases at J, with 9 bases between.

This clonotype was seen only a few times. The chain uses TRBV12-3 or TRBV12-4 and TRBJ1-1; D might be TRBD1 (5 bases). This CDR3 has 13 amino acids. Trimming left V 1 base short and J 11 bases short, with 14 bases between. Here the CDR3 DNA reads TGTGCCAGCAGTTTAGTGGGTCAGGGTAACGCTTTCTTT. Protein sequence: CASSLVGQGNAFF.

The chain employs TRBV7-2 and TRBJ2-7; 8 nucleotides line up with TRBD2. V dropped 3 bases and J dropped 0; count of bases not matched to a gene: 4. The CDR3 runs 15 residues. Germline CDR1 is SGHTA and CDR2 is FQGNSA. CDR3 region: CASSFGGGSSYEQYF. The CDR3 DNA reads TGTGCCAGCAGCTTTGGCGGGGGGTCCTCCTACGAGCAGTACTTC.

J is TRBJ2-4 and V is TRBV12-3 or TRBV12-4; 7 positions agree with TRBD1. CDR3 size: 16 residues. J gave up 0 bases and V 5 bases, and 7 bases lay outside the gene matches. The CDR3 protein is CASSLGQVIAKNIQYF. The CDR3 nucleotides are TGTGCCAGCAGTCTCGGACAGGTCATAGCCAAAAACATTCAGTACTTC.

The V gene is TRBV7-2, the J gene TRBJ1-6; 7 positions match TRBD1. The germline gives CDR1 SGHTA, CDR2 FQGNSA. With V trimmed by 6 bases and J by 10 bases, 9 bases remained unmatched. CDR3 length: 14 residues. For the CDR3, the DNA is TGTGCCAGCAGACCGGACAGGTTGAAATCACCCCTCCACTTT. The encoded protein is CASRPDRLKSPLHF.

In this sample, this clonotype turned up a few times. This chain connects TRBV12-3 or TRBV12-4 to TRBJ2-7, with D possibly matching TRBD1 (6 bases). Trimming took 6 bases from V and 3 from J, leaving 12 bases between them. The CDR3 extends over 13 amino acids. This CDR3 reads CASRSIGGYEQYF. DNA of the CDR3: TGTGCCAGCAGGTCGATAGGGGGCTACGAGCAGTACTTC.

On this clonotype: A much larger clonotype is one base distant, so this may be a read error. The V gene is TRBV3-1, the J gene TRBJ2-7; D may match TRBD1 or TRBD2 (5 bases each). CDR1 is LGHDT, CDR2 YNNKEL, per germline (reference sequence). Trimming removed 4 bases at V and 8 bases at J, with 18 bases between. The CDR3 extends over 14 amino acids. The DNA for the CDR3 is TGTGCCAGCAGCCCAAGTCGGGGTCCAGGGAAGCAGTACTTC. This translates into CASSPSRGPGKQYF.

The DNA of the CDR3 is TGTGCCAGCGACGCGGGAGGGCCTTCCTACAATGAGCAGTTCTTC. Translation gives CASDAGGPSYNEQFF. J is TRBJ2-1 and V is TRBV28, with 9 bases fitting TRBD2. CDR3 size: 15 residues. In germline, CDR1 is MDHEN, CDR2 SYDVKM. The V segment lost 8 bases and the J segment 1 base; nucleotides outside the gene matches: 6. Supplemented by reference TRBV28 and TRBJ2-1, the full variable domain reads DVKVTQSSRYLVKRTGEKVFLECVQDMDHENMFWYRQDPGLGLRLIYFSYDVKMKEKGDIPEGYSVSREKKERFSLILESASTNQTSMYLCASDAGGPSYNEQFFGPGTRLTVL.

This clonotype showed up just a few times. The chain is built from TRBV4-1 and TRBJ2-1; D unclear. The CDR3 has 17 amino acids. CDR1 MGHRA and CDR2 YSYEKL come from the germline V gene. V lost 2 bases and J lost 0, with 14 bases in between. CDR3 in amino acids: CASSQCVAPSSYNEQFF. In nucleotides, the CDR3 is TGCGCCAGCAGCCAATGTGTTGCCCCTAGCTCCTACAATGAGCAGTTCTTC.

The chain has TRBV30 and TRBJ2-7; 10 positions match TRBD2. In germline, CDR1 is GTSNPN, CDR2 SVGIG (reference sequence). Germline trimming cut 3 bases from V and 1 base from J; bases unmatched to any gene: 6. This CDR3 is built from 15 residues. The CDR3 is CAWSPASGRSYEQYF. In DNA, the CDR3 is TGTGCCTGGAGCCCCGCTAGCGGGAGATCCTACGAGCAGTACTTC.

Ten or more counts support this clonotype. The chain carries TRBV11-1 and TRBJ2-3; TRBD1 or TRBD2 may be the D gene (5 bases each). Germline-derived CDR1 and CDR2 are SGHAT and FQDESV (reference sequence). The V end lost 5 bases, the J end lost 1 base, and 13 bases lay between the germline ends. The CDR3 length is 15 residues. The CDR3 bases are TGTGCCAGCAGCCTCGGGACGGCTGGCACAGATACGCAGTATTTT. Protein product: CASSLGTAGTDTQYF.

For the CDR3, the DNA is TGTGCCACCAGTCATCCGGGACAGCCTTTTCGTCAGCCCCAGCATTTT. Encoded protein: CATSHPGQPFRQPQHF. The V and J genes are TRBV15 and TRBJ1-5, with 7 bases identical to TRBD1. The CDR3 is made up of 16 amino acids. The germline CDR1 and CDR2 sequences are LNHNV and YYDKDF (reference sequence). V lost 6 bases and J lost 6; bases outside the gene matches: 14.

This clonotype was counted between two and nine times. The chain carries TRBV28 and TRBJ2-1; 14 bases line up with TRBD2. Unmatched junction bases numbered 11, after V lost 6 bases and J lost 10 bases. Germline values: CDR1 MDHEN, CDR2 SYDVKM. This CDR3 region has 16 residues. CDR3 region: CASSSRLAGGPWEQFF. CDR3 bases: TGTGCCAGCAGCTCACGACTAGCGGGAGGGCCTTGGGAGCAGTTCTTC.

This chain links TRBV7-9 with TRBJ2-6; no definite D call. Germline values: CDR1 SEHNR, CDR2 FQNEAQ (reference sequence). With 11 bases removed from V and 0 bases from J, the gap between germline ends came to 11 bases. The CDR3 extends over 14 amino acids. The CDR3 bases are TGTGCCGTGGGGAAAAGCTCTGGGGCCAACGTCCTGACTTTC. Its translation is CAVGKSSGANVLTF.

CDR3 nucleotides: TGTGCCAGCAGCTACGGGGGGTTGACTAATGAAAAACTGTTTTTT. This encodes CASSYGGLTNEKLFF. This chain connects TRBV7-9 to TRBJ1-4; weak D call: TRBD1 (5 bases). Germline lookup yields CDR1 SEHNR and CDR2 FQNEAQ (reference sequence). The CDR3 runs 15 residues. Trimming shortened V by 4 bases and J by 2 bases, and 11 bases separated the two germline ends.

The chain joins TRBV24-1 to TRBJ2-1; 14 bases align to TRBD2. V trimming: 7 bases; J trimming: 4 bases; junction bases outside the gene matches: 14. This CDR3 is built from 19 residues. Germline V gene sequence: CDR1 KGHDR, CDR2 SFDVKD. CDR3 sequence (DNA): TGTGCCACCAGCTTCCCGGGACTAGCGGGAGAGGGGCGGTACAATGAGCAGTTCTTC. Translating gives CATSFPGLAGEGRYNEQFF.

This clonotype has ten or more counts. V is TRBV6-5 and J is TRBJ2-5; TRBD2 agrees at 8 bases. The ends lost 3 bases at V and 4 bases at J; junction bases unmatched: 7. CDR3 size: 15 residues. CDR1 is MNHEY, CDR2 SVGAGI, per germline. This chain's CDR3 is CASSYRRLAGETQYF. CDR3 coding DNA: TGTGCCAGCAGTTATCGAAGGCTAGCGGGAGAGACCCAGTACTTC.

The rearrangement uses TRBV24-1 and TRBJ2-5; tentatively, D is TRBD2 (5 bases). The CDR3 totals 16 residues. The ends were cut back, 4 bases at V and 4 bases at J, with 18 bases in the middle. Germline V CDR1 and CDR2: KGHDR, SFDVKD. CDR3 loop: CATSDPPSTGGETQYF. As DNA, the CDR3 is TGTGCCACCAGTGACCCTCCTAGCACGGGTGGAGAGACCCAGTACTTC.

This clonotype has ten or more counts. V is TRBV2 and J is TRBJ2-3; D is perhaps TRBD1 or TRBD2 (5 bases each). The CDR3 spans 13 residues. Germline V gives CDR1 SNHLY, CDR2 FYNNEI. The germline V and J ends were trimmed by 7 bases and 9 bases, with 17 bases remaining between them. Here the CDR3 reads CASTQGLRGTQYF. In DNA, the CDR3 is TGTGCCAGCACCCAGGGCCTCCGGGGCACGCAGTATTTT.

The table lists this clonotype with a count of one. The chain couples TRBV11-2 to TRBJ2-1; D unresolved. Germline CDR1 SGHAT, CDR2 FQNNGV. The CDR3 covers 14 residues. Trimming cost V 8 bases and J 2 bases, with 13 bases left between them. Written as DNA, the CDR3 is TGTGCCAGCGGCAGATTGTCTACCTACAATGAGCAGTTCTTC. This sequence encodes CASGRLSTYNEQFF.